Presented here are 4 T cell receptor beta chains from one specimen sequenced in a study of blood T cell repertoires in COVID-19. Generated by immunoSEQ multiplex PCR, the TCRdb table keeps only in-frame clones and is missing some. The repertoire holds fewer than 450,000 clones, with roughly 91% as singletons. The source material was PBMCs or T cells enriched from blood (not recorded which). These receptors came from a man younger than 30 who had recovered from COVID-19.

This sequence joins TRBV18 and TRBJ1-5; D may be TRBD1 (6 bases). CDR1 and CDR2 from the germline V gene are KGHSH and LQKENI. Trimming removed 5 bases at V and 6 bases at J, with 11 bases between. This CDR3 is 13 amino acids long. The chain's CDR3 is CASSGTGFQPQHF. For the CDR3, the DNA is TGTGCCAGCTCAGGTACAGGGTTTCAGCCCCAGCATTTT.

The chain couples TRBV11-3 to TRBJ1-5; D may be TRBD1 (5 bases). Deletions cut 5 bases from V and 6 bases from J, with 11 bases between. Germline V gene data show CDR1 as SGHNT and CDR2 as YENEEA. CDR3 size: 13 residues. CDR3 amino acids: CASSPGVGQPQHF. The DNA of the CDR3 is TGTGCCAGCAGCCCGGGGGTGGGTCAGCCCCAGCATTTT.

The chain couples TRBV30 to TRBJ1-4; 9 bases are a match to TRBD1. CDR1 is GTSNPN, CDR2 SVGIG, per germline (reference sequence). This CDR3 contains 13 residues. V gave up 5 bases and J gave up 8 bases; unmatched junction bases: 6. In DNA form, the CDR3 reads TGTGCCTGGGCTGGACAGGGGCGGGAAAAACTGTTTTTT. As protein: CAWAGQGREKLFF.

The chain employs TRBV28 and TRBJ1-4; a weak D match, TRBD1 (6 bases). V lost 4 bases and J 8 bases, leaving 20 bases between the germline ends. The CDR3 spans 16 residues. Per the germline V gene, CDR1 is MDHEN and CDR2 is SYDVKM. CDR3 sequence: CASSSAQGLGNEKLFF. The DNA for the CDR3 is TGTGCCAGCAGTTCCGCCCAGGGGCTAGGGAACGAAAAACTGTTTTTT.